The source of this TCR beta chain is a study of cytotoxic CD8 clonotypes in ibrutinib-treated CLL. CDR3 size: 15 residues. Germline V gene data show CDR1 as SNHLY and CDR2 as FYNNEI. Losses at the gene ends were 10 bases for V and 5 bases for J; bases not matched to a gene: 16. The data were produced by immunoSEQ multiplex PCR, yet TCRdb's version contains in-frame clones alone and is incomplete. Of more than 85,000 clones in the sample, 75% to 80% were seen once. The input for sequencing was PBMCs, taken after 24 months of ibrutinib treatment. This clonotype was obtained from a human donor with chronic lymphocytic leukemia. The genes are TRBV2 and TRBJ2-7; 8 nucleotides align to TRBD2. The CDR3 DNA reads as TGTGCCACCCACAGTTCGGGGGGGCAGGTAAACGAGCAGTACTTC. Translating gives CATHSSGGQVNEQYF.